Listed below are T cell receptor beta chains from one sample, sequenced in a study of cytomegalovirus exposure and HLA in healthy donors. Sequencing used immunoSEQ multiplex PCR; TCRdb keeps in-frame clones, though not all of them. The data show 160,000 or so clones, about three quarters seen once. Sample: PBMCs. These receptors were obtained from a woman in her thirties or forties in good health and CMV-seronegative. Both conserved end residues are part of each CDR3. D genes are given only for firm matches. Clone size is given for some rows only: seen once, a few or many times, or a class if the clone is expanded.

V gene: TRBV5-5
J gene: TRBJ2-2
clone size: -
D gene: -
CDR3 protein: CASSPTLPGELLF
CDR3 DNA: TGTGCCAGCAGCCCGACCCTACCCGGGGAGCTGTTGTTT

V gene: TRBV27
J gene: TRBJ1-4
clone size: -
D gene: -
CDR3 protein: CASSSRRPGIEKLFF
CDR3 DNA: TGTGCCAGCAGTTCACGGCGGCCGGGGATTGAAAAACTGTTTTTT

V gene: TRBV14
J gene: TRBJ2-7
clone size: -
D gene: TRBD1
CDR3 protein: CASSQRGTGYSFEQYF
CDR3 DNA: TGTGCCAGCAGCCAGAGGGGGACAGGGTATTCGTTCGAGCAGTACTTC

V gene: TRBV28
J gene: TRBJ2-2
clone size: -
D gene: TRBD1
CDR3 protein: CASSSTGRATGELFF
CDR3 DNA: TGTGCCAGCAGTTCGACAGGGCGGGCCACCGGGGAGCTGTTTTTT

V gene: TRBV27
J gene: TRBJ1-1
clone size: -
D gene: -
CDR3 protein: CASSLFQLGGMNTEAFF
CDR3 DNA: TGTGCCAGCAGTCTCTTCCAACTCGGGGGTATGAACACTGAAGCTTTCTTT

V gene: TRBV7-9
J gene: TRBJ1-6
clone size: few
D gene: TRBD1
CDR3 protein: CASTRTGEGSPLHF
CDR3 DNA: TGTGCCAGCACCCGGACAGGGGAAGGTTCACCCCTCCACTTT

V gene: TRBV28
J gene: TRBJ2-3
clone size: -
D gene: -
CDR3 protein: CASSYDYRNTQYF
CDR3 DNA: TGTGCCAGCAGTTATGACTACCGAAATACGCAGTATTTT

V gene: TRBV4-1
J gene: TRBJ2-7
clone size: -
D gene: -
CDR3 protein: CASSQDRGSPYGQYF
CDR3 DNA: TGCGCCAGCAGCCAAGATCGAGGCAGCCCCTACGGGCAGTACTTC

V gene: TRBV7-8
J gene: TRBJ1-5
clone size: -
D gene: -
CDR3 protein: CAGTRGRQPQHF
CDR3 DNA: TGTGCCGGGACTAGAGGGCGACAGCCCCAGCATTTT

V gene: TRBV27
J gene: TRBJ1-6
clone size: -
D gene: -
CDR3 protein: CASSHVSGIYNSPLHF
CDR3 DNA: TGTGCCAGCAGTCACGTATCAGGGATATATAATTCACCCCTCCACTTT

V gene: TRBV10-1
J gene: TRBJ2-1
clone size: -
D gene: -
CDR3 protein: CASSDAGTQSSYNEQFF
CDR3 DNA: TGCGCCAGCAGTGACGCCGGGACTCAGAGCTCCTACAATGAGCAGTTCTTC

V gene: TRBV5-4
J gene: TRBJ2-2
clone size: few
D gene: TRBD2
CDR3 protein: CASTRKGLATGELFF
CDR3 DNA: TGTGCCAGCACCAGGAAGGGACTAGCTACCGGGGAGCTGTTTTTT

V gene: TRBV2
J gene: TRBJ1-5
clone size: -
D gene: -
CDR3 protein: CASSDLRGSQYQPQHF
CDR3 DNA: TGTGCCAGCAGTGATTTGCGGGGTTCACAGTATCAGCCCCAGCATTTT

V gene: TRBV12-5
J gene: TRBJ1-5
clone size: -
D gene: TRBD1
CDR3 protein: CASGIETDRAGNQPQHF
CDR3 DNA: TGTGCTAGTGGTATCGAAACAGACAGGGCAGGCAATCAGCCCCAGCATTTT

V gene: TRBV11-2
J gene: TRBJ2-7
clone size: -
D gene: TRBD2
CDR3 protein: CASSSHPGTSYEQYF
CDR3 DNA: TGTGCCAGCAGCTCCCACCCCGGGACTAGCTACGAGCAGTACTTC

V gene: TRBV2
J gene: TRBJ2-7
clone size: -
D gene: -
CDR3 protein: CASSEIGPGDEQYF
CDR3 DNA: TGTGCCAGCAGTGAAATTGGCCCGGGAGACGAGCAGTACTTC

V gene: TRBV5-1
J gene: TRBJ2-5
clone size: -
D gene: -
CDR3 protein: CASSPQLAGETQYF
CDR3 DNA: TGCGCCAGCAGCCCCCAATTGGCGGGAGAGACCCAGTACTTC

V gene: TRBV5-4
J gene: TRBJ2-3
clone size: -
D gene: TRBD2
CDR3 protein: CASSPTSGGAVDTQYF
CDR3 DNA: TGTGCCAGCAGCCCTACTAGCGGGGGGGCCGTCGATACGCAGTATTTT

V gene: TRBV9
J gene: TRBJ1-4
clone size: -
D gene: -
CDR3 protein: CASSASPGRENEKLFF
CDR3 DNA: TGTGCCAGCAGTGCTAGCCCGGGTCGAGAAAATGAAAAACTGTTTTTT

V gene: TRBV2
J gene: TRBJ2-5
clone size: -
D gene: -
CDR3 protein: CASSDPSGRTGDQYF
CDR3 DNA: TGTGCCAGCAGTGACCCCAGCGGGCGTACTGGGGACCAGTACTTC

V gene: TRBV5-1
J gene: TRBJ2-5
clone size: once
D gene: TRBD1
CDR3 protein: CASSLGTGKETQYF
CDR3 DNA: TGCGCCAGCAGCTTGGGGACAGGGAAAGAGACCCAGTACTTC

V gene: TRBV4-1
J gene: TRBJ1-4
clone size: once
D gene: -
CDR3 protein: CASSHPGSTNEKLFF
CDR3 DNA: TGCGCCAGCAGCCACCCAGGGTCAACTAATGAAAAACTGTTTTTT

V gene: TRBV6-5
J gene: TRBJ1-2
clone size: few
D gene: -
CDR3 protein: CASSPNFASVLGYTF
CDR3 DNA: TGTGCCAGCAGTCCCAATTTCGCCTCGGTGTTGGGCTACACCTTC

V gene: TRBV2
J gene: TRBJ1-1
clone size: -
D gene: -
CDR3 protein: CASSEFKNTEAFF
CDR3 DNA: TGTGCCAGCAGTGAGTTCAAGAACACTGAAGCTTTCTTT

V gene: TRBV28
J gene: TRBJ2-3
clone size: -
D gene: TRBD2
CDR3 protein: CASSSRLAGDSDTQYF
CDR3 DNA: TGTGCCAGCAGTTCCCGACTAGCGGGGGATTCAGATACGCAGTATTTT

V gene: TRBV7-8
J gene: TRBJ2-5
clone size: -
D gene: -
CDR3 protein: CASSLLGREETQYF
CDR3 DNA: TGTGCCAGCAGCTTACTAGGCAGGGAAGAGACCCAGTACTTC

V gene: TRBV10-1
J gene: TRBJ2-7
clone size: -
D gene: TRBD2
CDR3 protein: CASSDGEGYEQYF
CDR3 DNA: TGCGCCAGCAGTGACGGGGAGGGCTACGAGCAGTACTTC

V gene: TRBV6-1
J gene: TRBJ2-7
clone size: -
D gene: -
CDR3 protein: CASSNRYEQYF
CDR3 DNA: TGTGCCAGCAGTAACAGGTACGAGCAGTACTTC

V gene: TRBV6-5
J gene: TRBJ2-7
clone size: -
D gene: TRBD2
CDR3 protein: CASSPRLAGPYEQYF
CDR3 DNA: TGTGCCAGCAGCCCCCGACTAGCGGGCCCCTACGAGCAGTACTTC

V gene: TRBV13
J gene: TRBJ2-1
clone size: -
D gene: TRBD2
CDR3 protein: CASSSTSSGGPRDLYNEQFF
CDR3 DNA: TGTGCCAGCAGCTCCACCTCTAGCGGGGGGCCCAGAGACCTCTACAATGAGCAGTTCTTC

V gene: TRBV11-2
J gene: TRBJ2-1
clone size: -
D gene: -
CDR3 protein: CASSSQGVEQFF
CDR3 DNA: TGTGCCAGCAGCTCGCAGGGTGTTGAGCAGTTCTTC

V gene: TRBV6-1
J gene: TRBJ1-1
clone size: few
D gene: -
CDR3 protein: CASIRTGDMNTEAFF
CDR3 DNA: TGTGCCAGCATAAGGACGGGGGATATGAACACTGAAGCTTTCTTT

V gene: TRBV6-5
J gene: TRBJ2-1
clone size: -
D gene: TRBD1
CDR3 protein: CASSATGTGYNEQFF
CDR3 DNA: TGTGCCAGCAGCGCTACCGGGACAGGTTACAATGAGCAGTTCTTC

V gene: TRBV29-1
J gene: TRBJ2-3
clone size: -
D gene: -
CDR3 protein: CSVAGSRTDTQYF
CDR3 DNA: TGCAGCGTTGCAGGCAGTCGCACAGATACGCAGTATTTT